This T cell receptor (beta chain) was sequenced during a study of blood T cell repertoires in COVID-19. For the study at large: PBMCs, B-cell-depleted T cells, or T cells provided the cDNA or gDNA that made up the material.

This clone appeared once. Per the study methods: For nucleated cells, counts were estimated from reference gene primer amplification. The method was immunoSEQ multiplex PCR; TCRdb's version includes in-frame clones alone and lacks a portion of them. V and J calls and clone size are as listed in that table; D and trimming were resolved from the DNA. Here the sample spans around 260,000 clones, 88% being singletons. Seattle enrolled patients during active infection and tracked them longitudinally. What was sequenced was peripheral blood. This TCR came from a woman in her 70s with COVID-19, enrolled during active disease.

The CDR3 region has the DNA TGTGCCAGTAGTAGGACAGGGGGCGAACAGCCCCAGCATTTT. Its protein is CASSRTGGEQPQHF. The rearrangement uses TRBV19 and TRBJ1-5, with 11 bases identical to TRBD1. The germline gives CDR1 LNHDA, CDR2 SQIVND (reference sequence). V gave up 4 bases and J gave up 7 bases; unmatched junction bases: 3. CDR3 length equals 14 residues.